The T cell receptor (beta chain) under discussion was sequenced for a study of T-cell reconstitution after alpha-beta-depleted transplantation in children. The TCRbeta library was prepared with unique molecular identifiers. TCRdb used MiXCR to reprocess the PCR reads, holding one entry per CDR3 protein. In the table there are around 200,000 distinct CDR3 sequences, about 6.3% of which are singletons. The germline gives CDR1 DFQATT, CDR2 SNEGSKA (reference sequence). The V and J ends lost 3 bases and 0 bases respectively, with 12 bases between them. This CDR3 has 15 residues. This clonotype occurred many times.

Sequenced material: PBMCs from the stem cell graft donor, taken from the stem cell graft. The receptor was derived from a human donor who donated a stem cell graft to a child with Wiskott-Aldrich syndrome. The genes are TRBV20-1 and TRBJ2-1, with D perhaps assigned TRBD1 or TRBD2 (5 bases each). CDR3 sequence (DNA): TGCAGTGCTAGGAGTAAGGGGAGCTCCTACAATGAGCAGTTCTTC. Translated, it gives CSARSKGSSYNEQFF.